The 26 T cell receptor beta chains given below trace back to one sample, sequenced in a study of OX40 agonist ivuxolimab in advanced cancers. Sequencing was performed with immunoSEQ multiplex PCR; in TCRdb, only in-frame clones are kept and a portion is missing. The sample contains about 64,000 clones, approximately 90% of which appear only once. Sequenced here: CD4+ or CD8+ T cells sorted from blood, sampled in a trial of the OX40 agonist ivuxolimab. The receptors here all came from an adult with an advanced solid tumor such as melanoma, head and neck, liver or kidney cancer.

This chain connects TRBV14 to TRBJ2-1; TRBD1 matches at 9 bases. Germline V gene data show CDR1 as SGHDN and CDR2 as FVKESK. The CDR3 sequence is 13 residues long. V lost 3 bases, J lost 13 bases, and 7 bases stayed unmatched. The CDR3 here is CASSQIGQGRQFF. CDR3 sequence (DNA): TGTGCCAGCAGCCAGATCGGACAGGGGAGACAGTTCTTC.

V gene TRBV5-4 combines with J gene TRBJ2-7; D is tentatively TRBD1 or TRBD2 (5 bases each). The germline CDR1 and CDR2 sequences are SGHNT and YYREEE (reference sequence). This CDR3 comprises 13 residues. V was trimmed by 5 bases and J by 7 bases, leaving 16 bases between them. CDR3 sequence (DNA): TGTGCCAGCAGTAAGGCCCCCGAGGGGGAGCAGTACTTC. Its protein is CASSKAPEGEQYF.

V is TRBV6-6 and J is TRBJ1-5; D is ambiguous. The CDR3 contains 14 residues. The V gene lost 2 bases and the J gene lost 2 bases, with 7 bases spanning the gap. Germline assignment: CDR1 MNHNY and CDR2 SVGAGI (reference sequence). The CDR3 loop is CASSYAGGNQPQHF. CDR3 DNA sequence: TGTGCCAGCAGTTACGCCGGGGGCAATCAGCCCCAGCATTTT.

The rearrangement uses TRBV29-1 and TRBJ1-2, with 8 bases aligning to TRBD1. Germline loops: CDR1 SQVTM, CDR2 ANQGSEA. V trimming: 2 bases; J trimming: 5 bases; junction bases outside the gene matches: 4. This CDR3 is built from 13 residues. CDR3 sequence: CSVESGTGYGYTF. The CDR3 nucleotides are TGCAGCGTTGAATCCGGGACAGGATATGGCTACACCTTC.

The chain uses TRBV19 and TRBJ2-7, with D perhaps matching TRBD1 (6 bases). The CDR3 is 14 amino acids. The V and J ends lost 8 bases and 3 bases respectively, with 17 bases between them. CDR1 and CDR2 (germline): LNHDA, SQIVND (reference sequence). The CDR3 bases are TGTGCCAGTCGTAAGACAGGAGACGGCTACGAGCAGTACTTC. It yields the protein CASRKTGDGYEQYF.

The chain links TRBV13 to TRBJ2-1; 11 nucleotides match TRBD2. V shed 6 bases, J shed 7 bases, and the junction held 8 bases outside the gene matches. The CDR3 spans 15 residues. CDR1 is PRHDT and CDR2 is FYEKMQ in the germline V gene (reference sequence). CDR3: CASRQGGLAVNEQFF. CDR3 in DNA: TGTGCCAGCAGGCAGGGGGGACTAGCGGTTAATGAGCAGTTCTTC.

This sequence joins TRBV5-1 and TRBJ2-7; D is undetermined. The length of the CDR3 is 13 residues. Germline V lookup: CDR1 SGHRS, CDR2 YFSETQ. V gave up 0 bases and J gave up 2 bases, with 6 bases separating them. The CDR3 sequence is CASSLDRAYEQYF. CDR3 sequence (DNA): TGCGCCAGCAGCTTGGATCGGGCCTACGAGCAGTACTTC.

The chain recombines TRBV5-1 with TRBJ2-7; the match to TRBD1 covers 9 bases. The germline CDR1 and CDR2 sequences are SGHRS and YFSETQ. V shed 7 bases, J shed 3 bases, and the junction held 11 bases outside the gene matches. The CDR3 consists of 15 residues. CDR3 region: CASRSGETGGYEQYF. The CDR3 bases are TGCGCCAGCCGCTCGGGCGAGACAGGGGGCTACGAGCAGTACTTC.

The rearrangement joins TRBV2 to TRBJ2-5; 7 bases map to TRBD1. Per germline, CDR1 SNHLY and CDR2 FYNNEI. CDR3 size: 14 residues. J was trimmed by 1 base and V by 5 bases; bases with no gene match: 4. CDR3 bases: TGTGCCAGCAGTAGGGACAGACTCCAAGAGACCCAGTACTTC. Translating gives CASSRDRLQETQYF.

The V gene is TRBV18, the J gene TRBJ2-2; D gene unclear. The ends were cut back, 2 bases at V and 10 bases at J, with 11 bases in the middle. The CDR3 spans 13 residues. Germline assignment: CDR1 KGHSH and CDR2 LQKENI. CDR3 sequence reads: CASSPGLNMELFF. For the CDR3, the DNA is TGTGCCAGCTCACCAGGCCTCAACATGGAGCTGTTTTTT.

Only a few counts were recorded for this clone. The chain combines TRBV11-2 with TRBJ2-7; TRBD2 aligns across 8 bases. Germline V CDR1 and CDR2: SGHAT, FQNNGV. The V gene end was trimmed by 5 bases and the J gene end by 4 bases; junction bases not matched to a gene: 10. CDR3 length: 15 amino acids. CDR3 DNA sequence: TGTGCCAGCAGCGAGTCGAGCGGGAGAGAGTACGAGCAGTACTTC. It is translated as CASSESSGREYEQYF.

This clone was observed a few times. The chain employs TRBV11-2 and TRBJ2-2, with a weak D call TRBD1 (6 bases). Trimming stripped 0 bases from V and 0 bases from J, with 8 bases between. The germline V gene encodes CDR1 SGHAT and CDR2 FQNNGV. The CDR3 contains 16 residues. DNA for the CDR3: TGTGCCAGCAGCTTAGACGAGGGGGCGAACACCGGGGAGCTGTTTTTT. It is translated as CASSLDEGANTGELFF.

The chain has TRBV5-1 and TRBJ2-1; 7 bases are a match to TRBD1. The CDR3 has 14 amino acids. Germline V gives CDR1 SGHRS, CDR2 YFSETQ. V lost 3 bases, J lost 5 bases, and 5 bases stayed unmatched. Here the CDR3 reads CASSWGTDNNEQFF. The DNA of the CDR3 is TGCGCCAGCAGCTGGGGGACAGACAACAATGAGCAGTTCTTC.

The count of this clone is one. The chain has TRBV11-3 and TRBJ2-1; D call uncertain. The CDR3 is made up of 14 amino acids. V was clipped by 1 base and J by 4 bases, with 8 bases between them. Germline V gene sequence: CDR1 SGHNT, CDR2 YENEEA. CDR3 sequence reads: CASSLGVGYNEQFF. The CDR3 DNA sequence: TGTGCCAGCAGCTTAGGCGTGGGATACAATGAGCAGTTCTTC.

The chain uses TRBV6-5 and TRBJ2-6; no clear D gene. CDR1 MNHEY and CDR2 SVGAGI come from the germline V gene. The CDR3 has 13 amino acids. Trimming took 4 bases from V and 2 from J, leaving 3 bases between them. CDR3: CASSFAGANVLTF. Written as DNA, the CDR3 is TGTGCCAGCAGTTTTGCTGGGGCCAACGTCCTGACTTTC.

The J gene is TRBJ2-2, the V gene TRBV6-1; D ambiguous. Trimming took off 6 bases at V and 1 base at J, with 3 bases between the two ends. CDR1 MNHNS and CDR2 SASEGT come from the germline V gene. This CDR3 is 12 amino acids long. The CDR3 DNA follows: TGTGCCAGCAGGGTGAACACCGGGGAGCTGTTTTTT. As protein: CASRVNTGELFF.

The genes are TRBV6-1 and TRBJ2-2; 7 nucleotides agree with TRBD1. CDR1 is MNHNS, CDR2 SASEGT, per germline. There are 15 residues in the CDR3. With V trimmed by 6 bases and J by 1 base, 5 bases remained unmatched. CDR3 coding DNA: TGTGCCAGCAGGCGACAGGGCGAGAACACCGGGGAGCTGTTTTTT. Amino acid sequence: CASRRQGENTGELFF.

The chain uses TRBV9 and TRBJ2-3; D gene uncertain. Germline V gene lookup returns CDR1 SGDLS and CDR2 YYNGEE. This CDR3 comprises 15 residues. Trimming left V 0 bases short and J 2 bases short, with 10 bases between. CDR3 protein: CASSVGPDFTDTQYF. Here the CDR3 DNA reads TGTGCCAGCAGCGTAGGTCCAGACTTCACAGATACGCAGTATTTT. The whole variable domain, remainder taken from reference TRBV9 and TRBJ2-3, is DSGVTQTPKHLITATGQRVTLRCSPRSGDLSVYWYQQSLDQGLQFLIQYYNGEERAKGNILERFSAQQFPDLHSELNLSSLELGDSALYFCASSVGPDFTDTQYFGPGTRLTVL.

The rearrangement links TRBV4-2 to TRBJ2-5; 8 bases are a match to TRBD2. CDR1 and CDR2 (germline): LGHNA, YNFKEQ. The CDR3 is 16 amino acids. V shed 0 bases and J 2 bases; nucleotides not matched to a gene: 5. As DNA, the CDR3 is TGTGCCAGCAGCCAAGATCGTAGCGGGGTACAAGAGACCCAGTACTTC. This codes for CASSQDRSGVQETQYF.

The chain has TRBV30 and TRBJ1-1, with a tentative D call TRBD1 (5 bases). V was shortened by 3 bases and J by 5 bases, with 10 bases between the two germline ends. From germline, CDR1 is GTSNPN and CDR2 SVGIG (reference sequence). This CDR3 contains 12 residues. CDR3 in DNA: TGTGCCTGGAGGGACACCGGGACTGAAGCTTTCTTT. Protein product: CAWRDTGTEAFF. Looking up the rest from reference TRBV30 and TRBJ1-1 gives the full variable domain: SQTIHQWPATLVQPVGSPLSLECTVEGTSNPNLYWYRQAAGRGLQLLFYSVGIGQISSEVPQNLSASRPQDRQFILSSKKLLLSDSGFYLCAWRDTGTEAFFGQGTRLTVV.

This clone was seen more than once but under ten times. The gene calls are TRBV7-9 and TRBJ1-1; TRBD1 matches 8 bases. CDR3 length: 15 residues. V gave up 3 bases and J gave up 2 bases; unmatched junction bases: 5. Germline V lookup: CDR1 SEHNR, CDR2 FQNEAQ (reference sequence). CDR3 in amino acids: CASSFGQGANTEAFF. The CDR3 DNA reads TGTGCCAGCAGCTTCGGACAGGGAGCTAACACTGAAGCTTTCTTT. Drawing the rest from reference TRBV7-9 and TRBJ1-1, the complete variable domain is DTGVSQNPRHKITKRGQNVTFRCDPISEHNRLYWYRQTLGQGPEFLTYFQNEAQLEKSRLLSDRFSAERPKGSFSTLEIQRTEQGDSAMYLCASSFGQGANTEAFFGQGTRLTVV.

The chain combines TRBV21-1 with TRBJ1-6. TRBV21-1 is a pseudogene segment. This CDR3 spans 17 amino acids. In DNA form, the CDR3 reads TGTGCCAGCAGCAAAGAGTTAGGTTACGCCTATAATTCACCCCTCCACTTT. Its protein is CASSKELGYAYNSPLHF.

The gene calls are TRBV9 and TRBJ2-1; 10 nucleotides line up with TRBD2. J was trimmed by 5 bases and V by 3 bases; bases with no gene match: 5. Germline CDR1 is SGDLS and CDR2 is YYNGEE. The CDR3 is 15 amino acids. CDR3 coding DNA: TGTGCCAGCAGCGCTAGCGGGAGTTTCGACAATGAGCAGTTCTTC. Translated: CASSASGSFDNEQFF.

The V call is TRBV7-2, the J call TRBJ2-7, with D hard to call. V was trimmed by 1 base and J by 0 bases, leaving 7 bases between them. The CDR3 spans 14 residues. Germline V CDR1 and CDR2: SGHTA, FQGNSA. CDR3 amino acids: CASSLVQSSYEQYF. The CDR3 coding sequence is TGTGCCAGCAGCTTAGTACAGAGCTCCTACGAGCAGTACTTC.

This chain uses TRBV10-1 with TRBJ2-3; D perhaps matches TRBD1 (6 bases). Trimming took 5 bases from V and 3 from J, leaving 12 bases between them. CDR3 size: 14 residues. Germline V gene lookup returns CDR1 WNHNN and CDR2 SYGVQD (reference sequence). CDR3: CASSSGEWTDTQYF. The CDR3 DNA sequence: TGCGCCAGCAGTTCAGGGGAGTGGACAGATACGCAGTATTTT.

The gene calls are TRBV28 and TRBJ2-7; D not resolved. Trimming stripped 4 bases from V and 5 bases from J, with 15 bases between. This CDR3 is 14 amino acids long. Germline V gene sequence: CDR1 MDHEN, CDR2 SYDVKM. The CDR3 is CASSSLANWNEQYF. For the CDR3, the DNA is TGTGCCAGCAGTTCCCTGGCGAACTGGAACGAGCAGTACTTC.